This T cell receptor (beta chain) emerged from a study of blood T cell repertoires in COVID-19. The CDR3 runs to 13 residues. Trimming removed 4 bases from V and 8 bases from J; junction bases left unmatched: 6. The germline gives CDR1 LGHDT, CDR2 YNNKEL (reference sequence). The repertoire was sequenced with immunoSEQ multiplex PCR; TCRdb's copy has only in-frame clones and lacks some. The table records 200,000 to 250,000 clones, roughly nine tenths of them present only once. V is TRBV3-1 (or the pseudogene TRBV3-2) and J is TRBJ1-2; 8 bases align to TRBD1. The material sequenced was PBMCs or T cells enriched from blood (not recorded which). The clonotype was recovered from a woman between 45 and 60 years old in a cohort exposed to, infected with or recovered from COVID-19 (not recorded which). The CDR3 loop reads CASSPGQGGGYTF. The CDR3 nucleotides read TGTGCCAGCAGCCCCGGACAGGGCGGGGGCTACACCTTC.